This T cell receptor (beta chain) was recorded in a study of response to subunit inactivated influenza vaccine. Study findings and constraints: It was suggested by the authors that few new T cells are recruited by each seasonal influenza vaccination.

This clonotype was detected only a few times. Its antigen is as yet unknown. Germline values: CDR1 MNHNY, CDR2 SVGAGI (reference sequence). CDR3 size: 12 residues. Deletions cut 8 bases from V and 0 bases from J, with 7 bases between. Via MiXCR, TCRdb re-called the RT-PCR reads, giving one row per CDR3 protein. The sample holds under 200,000 distinct CDR3 sequences, around 12% seen once. These data also formed part of another study, on T cells expressing NK-cell markers. As that study records: UMIs accompanied the 5'RACE template switching by which TCR beta cDNA was made. Sorted CD3+CD56-NKG2C+, CD3+CD56+NKG2C+ and CD3+CD56+NKG2C- T cells supplied the TCR beta repertoires. Seven of the eight sequenced donors were HCMV-seropositive; one was seronegative. Whether the expanded NKG2C+ T cell clones recognized HCMV remained unclear.

The source of this sequence is a man aged 50 or older who received an inactivated influenza vaccine. Sequenced material: CD8+ T cells sorted from PBMCs, taken 11 to 12 days after vaccination. The chain combines TRBV6-6 with TRBJ1-1; no clear D gene. The CDR3 DNA is TGTGCCAGCGGACCGATGAACACTGAAGCTTTCTTT. It yields the protein CASGPMNTEAFF.